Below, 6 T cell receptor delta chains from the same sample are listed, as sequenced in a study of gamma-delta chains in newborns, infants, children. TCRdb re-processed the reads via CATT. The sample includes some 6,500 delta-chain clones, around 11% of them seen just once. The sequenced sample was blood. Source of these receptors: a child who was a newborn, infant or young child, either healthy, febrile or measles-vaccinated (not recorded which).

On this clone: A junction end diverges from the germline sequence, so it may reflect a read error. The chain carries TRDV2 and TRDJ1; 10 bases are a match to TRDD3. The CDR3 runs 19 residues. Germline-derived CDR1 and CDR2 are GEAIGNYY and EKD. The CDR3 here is CACDSMTTGGSLYTGKLIF. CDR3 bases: TGTGCCTGTGACTCCATGACTACTGGGGGATCCCTTTACACCGGTAAACTCATCTTT.

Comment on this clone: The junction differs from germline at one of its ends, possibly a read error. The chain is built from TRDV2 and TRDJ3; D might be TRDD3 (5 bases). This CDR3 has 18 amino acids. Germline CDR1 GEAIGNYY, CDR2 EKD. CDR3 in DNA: TGTGCCTGTGACAGTACTGTCCGGAGCTCCTGGGACACCCGACAGGTGTTTTTC. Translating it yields CACDSTVRSSWDTRQVFF.

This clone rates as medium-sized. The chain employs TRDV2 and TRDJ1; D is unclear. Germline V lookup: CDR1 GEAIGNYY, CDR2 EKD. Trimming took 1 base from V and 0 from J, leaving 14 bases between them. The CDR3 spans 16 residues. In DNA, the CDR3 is TGTGCCTGTGACACTATGGTCCCCCCGTACACCGATAAACTCATCTTT. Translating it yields CACDTMVPPYTDKLIF.

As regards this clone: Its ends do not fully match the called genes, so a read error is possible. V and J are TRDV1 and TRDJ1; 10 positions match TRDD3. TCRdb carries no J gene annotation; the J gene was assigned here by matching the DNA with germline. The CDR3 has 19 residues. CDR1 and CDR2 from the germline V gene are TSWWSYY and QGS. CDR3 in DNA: TGTGCTCTTGGGTCCGCATCGTACTGGGGGATTCCTTACACTGATAAACTCATCTTT. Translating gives CALGSASYWGIPYTDKLIF.

This CDR3 is CACDTVPHGGLHTDKLIF. CDR3 bases: TGTGCCTGTGACACCGTGCCTCATGGGGGCTTACACACCGATAAACTCATCTTT. V gene TRDV2 combines with J gene TRDJ1; perhaps TRDD3 as D (6 bases). The CDR3 spans 18 residues. V was shortened by 0 bases and J by 0 bases, with 19 bases between the two germline ends. CDR1 GEAIGNYY and CDR2 EKD come from the germline V gene.

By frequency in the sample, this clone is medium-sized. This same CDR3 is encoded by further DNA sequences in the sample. CDR3 in amino acids: CACDPLGDTDKLIF. For the CDR3, the DNA is TGTGCCTGTGACCCTCTGGGGGATACCGATAAACTCATCTTT. The chain is built from TRDV2 and TRDJ1; 9 bases line up with TRDD3. Germline CDR1 is GEAIGNYY and CDR2 is EKD. V shed 3 bases and J 2 bases; nucleotides not matched to a gene: 3. CDR3 length: 14 residues.